Shown below are 3 T cell receptor beta chains from a single sample sequenced in a study of naive and memory T cell subsets. Study-level points and caveats: Possibly reflecting memory cells re-expressing CD45RA, a few larger clonotypes occurred in naive repertoires, especially CD8.

An equimolar mix of two oligonucleotides served as the beta constant-region primer for TRBC1 and TRBC2. Nested alpha and beta constant-region primers with the SP2 primer drove four PCR rounds on ligated cDNA. Each CDR3 protein gets one entry after TCRdb re-called the UMI-ligation and nested PCR reads with MiXCR. The data show roughly 100,000 distinct CDR3 sequences, about 14% seen once. What these receptors recognize is not known. The specimen was naive CD8+ T cells from blood. All receptors derive from a human donor in good health.

This clonotype was seen repeatedly, ten times or more. This sequence joins TRBV29-1 and TRBJ1-1; D possibly corresponds to TRBD1 (6 bases). Germline V CDR1 and CDR2: SQVTM, ANQGSEA. Trimming took 7 bases from V and 0 from J, leaving 12 bases between them. The CDR3 is 13 amino acids. CDR3 amino acids: CSDRDTLNTEAFF. The CDR3 bases are TGCAGCGACCGGGACACCTTGAACACTGAAGCTTTCTTT.

This chain connects TRBV23-1 to TRBJ2-3; D is undetermined. TRBV23-1 carries the ORF label, with uncertain function. Trimming pared 1 base from V and 1 base from J, leaving 9 bases between. This CDR3 is 15 amino acids long. CDR3 nucleotides: TGCGCCAGCAGTCAATGTGGGCCACGCACAGATACGCAGTATTTT. This translates into CASSQCGPRTDTQYF.

This clonotype was picked up a small number of times. The rearrangement uses TRBV2 and TRBJ2-3; D perhaps matches TRBD1 (6 bases). The CDR3 consists of 16 residues. The V and J ends lost 4 bases and 0 bases respectively, with 14 bases between them. The germline gives CDR1 SNHLY, CDR2 FYNNEI. The chain's CDR3 is CASSVRGDPSTDTQYF. CDR3 bases: TGTGCCAGCAGTGTCAGGGGCGATCCTAGCACAGATACGCAGTATTTT.